The present TCR beta chain was sequenced within a study of blood T cells in healthy people across ages. Regarding the study as a whole: While age rose, TCR beta diversity per million T cells dropped in a roughly linear way.

On this clonotype: Its cognate antigen is unknown.

A second PCR of about 7 to 12 cycles used a sample-barcoded 5' primer and a J-beta primer mix. TCRdb itself ran the 5' RACE reads through MiXCR, one entry per CDR3 protein. The table shows 750,000 to 1,000,000 distinct CDR3 sequences, with 25% to 35% occurring only once. The CDR3 runs to 14 residues. The germline CDR1 and CDR2 sequences are MGHRA and YSYEKL. V was trimmed by 0 bases and J by 4 bases, leaving 7 bases between them. These same data were also listed under a study on T cells of mothers and their children. Per that study: Per child, roughly 3.1 million TCR beta CDR3 reads were obtained, against over 10 million per mother.

This receptor was taken from a woman between 35 and 50 years old in good health. The chain joins TRBV4-1 to TRBJ2-1, with TRBD1 as a possible D gene (5 bases). The material sequenced was blood. CDR3 coding DNA: TGCGCCAGCAGCCAAGAAAGACAGTACAATGAGCAGTTCTTC. Protein: CASSQERQYNEQFF.